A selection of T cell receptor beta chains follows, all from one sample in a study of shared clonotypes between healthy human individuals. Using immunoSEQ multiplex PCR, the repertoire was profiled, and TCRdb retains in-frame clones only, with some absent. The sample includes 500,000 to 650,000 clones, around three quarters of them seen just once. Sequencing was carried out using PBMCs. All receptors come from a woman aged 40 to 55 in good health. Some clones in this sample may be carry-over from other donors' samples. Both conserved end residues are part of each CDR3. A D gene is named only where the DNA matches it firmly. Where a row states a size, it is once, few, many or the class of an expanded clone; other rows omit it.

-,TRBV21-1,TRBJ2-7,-,CASSNGLSSYEQYF,TGTGCCAGCAGCAATGGCCTGAGCTCCTACGAGCAGTACTTC
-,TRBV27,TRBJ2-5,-,CASSLSGGWTQYF,TGTGCCAGCAGTTTATCTGGCGGTTGGACCCAGTACTTC
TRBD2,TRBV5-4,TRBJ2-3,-,CASSSSTSGRKGTQYF,TGTGCCAGCAGCTCTTCGACTAGCGGGAGAAAGGGTACGCAGTATTTT
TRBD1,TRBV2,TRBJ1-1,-,CASKDRGSLNTEAFF,TGTGCCAGCAAGGACAGGGGGTCTTTGAACACTGAAGCTTTCTTT
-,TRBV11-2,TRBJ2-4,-,CASSLSGLRLNIQYF,TGTGCCAGCAGCTTAAGTGGACTAAGACTTAACATTCAGTACTTC
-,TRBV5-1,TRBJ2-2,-,CASSPDTSTGELFF,TGCGCCAGCAGCCCGGACACCTCCACCGGGGAGCTGTTTTTT
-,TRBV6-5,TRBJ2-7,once,CASSRRPAEGYEQYF,TGTGCCAGCAGCCGCCGGCCCGCGGAGGGCTACGAGCAGTACTTC
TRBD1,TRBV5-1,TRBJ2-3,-,CASSPRQGADTQYF,TGCGCCAGCAGCCCAAGACAGGGGGCGGATACGCAGTATTTT
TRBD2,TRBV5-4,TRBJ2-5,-,CASSSRTSGSKETQYF,TGTGCCAGCAGCTCCAGGACTAGCGGGAGTAAAGAGACCCAGTACTTC
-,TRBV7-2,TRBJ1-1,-,CASSLAGRGGTEAFF,TGTGCCAGCAGCTTAGCTGGGAGGGGGGGGACTGAAGCTTTCTTT
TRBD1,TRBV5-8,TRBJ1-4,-,CASSLHRDRGGLTNEKLFF,TGTGCCAGCAGCTTGCACCGGGACAGGGGAGGATTAACTAATGAAAAACTGTTTTTT
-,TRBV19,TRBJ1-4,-,CASSNRDPKLFF,TGTGCCAGTAGCAACAGGGACCCAAAACTGTTTTTT
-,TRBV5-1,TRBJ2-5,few,CASSPRTGGAETQYF,TGCGCCAGCAGCCCTAGGACCGGAGGGGCAGAGACCCAGTACTTC
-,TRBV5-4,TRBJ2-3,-,CASSLDPGGTDTQYF,TGTGCCAGCAGCTTGGATCCGGGAGGCACAGATACGCAGTATTTT
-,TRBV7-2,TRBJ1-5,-,CASSLAGSVGNQPQHF,TGTGCCAGCAGCTTAGCAGGGTCGGTGGGCAATCAGCCCCAGCATTTT
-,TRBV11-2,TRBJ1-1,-,CASSTWTQANEAFF,TGTGCCAGCAGCACCTGGACACAAGCAAATGAAGCTTTCTTT
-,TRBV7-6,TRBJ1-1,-,CASSSEGGIPGFYTEAFF,TGTGCCAGCAGCTCCGAGGGGGGGATCCCCGGATTTTACACTGAAGCTTTCTTT
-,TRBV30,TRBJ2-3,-,CAWSVFETDTQYF,TGTGCCTGGAGTGTATTTGAAACAGATACGCAGTATTTT
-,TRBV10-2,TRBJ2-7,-,CASRLAPNYEQYF,TGCGCCAGCAGGCTAGCTCCAAACTACGAGCAGTACTTC
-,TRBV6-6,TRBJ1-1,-,CASSDEGIRAFF,TGTGCCAGCAGTGACGAGGGGATTCGGGCTTTCTTT
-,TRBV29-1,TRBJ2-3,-,CSGRTGFGTDTQYF,TGCAGCGGCCGCACAGGGTTTGGCACAGATACGCAGTATTTT
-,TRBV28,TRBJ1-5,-,CASAVRGPSEPQHF,TGTGCCAGCGCGGTTCGGGGGCCCAGTGAGCCCCAGCATTTT
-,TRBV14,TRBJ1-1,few,CASTLSLNTEAFF,TGTGCCAGCACCCTCTCGTTGAACACTGAAGCTTTCTTT
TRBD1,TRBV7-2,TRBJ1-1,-,CASSLDRGQGEAFF,TGTGCCAGCAGCTTAGACAGGGGGCAAGGTGAAGCTTTCTTT
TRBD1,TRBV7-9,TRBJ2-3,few,CASRDRGTHTDTQYF,TGTGCCAGCAGGGACAGGGGGACACACACAGATACGCAGTATTTT
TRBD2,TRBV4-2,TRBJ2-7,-,CASSLLGGGEQYF,TGTGCCAGCAGCCTCCTCGGCGGGGGCGAGCAGTACTTC
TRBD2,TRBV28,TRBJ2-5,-,CASSLAGEVRETQYF,TGTGCCAGCAGTTTAGCGGGAGAGGTCAGGGAGACCCAGTACTTC
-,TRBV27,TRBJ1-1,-,CASSFRTDLNTEAFF,TGTGCCAGCAGTTTCCGGACAGATCTGAACACTGAAGCTTTCTTT